This T cell receptor beta chain was captured in a study of cytomegalovirus exposure and HLA in healthy donors (dated by TCRdb to about 2017). In terms of the full investigation: An earlier analysis of several hundred of the donors reported 276 Gb of sequence data and around 120 million unique TCR beta sequences obtained from roughly 180 million T cells. An early release covering more than 500 HLA-typed donors comprised roughly 300 gigabases of sequencing data and around 80 million unique TCR sequences. Of the roughly 420 genotyped donors, approximately 81% were placed in the genetic ancestry cluster associated with self-reported Caucasian donors. The study aimed to test whether cataloging public T cell receptors could reveal signatures of past pathogen exposure. Using immunosequencing, the study profiled T cell repertoires from 666 subjects and related those repertoires to cytomegalovirus serostatus. A separate validation cohort of some 130 different subjects was used in addition to the 666-subject first cohort. To predict cytomegalovirus infection status, the study brought together high-throughput TCR immunosequencing, statistical association of individual TCRs with disease status, and machine learning. To study patterns of TCR occurrence, a later analysis re-analyzed previously published TCR beta repertoires from under 750 donors and added high-resolution HLA genotyping. In the later analysis, no new phenotypic data were used to find candidate immune exposures; instead, reliance was placed on TCR beta sequences and their occurrence across donors. In an earlier analysis of several hundred of the donors, high-throughput TCR beta sequencing was used to judge whether each TCR beta V gene segment behaved as functional or pseudogenic. Alongside the repertoire data, information on donor age, sex, ethnicity and CMV serostatus was compiled. In a later genetic analysis, genome-wide SNP genotypes for about three fifths of the roughly 670 donors were used, and that subset was treated as a discovery cohort. All discovery cohort repertoires had been generated using a single sequencing platform. HLA typing included class I and class II loci at four-digit resolution. Typing coverage varied by locus: about 629-640 donors for A, B, C, DRB1 and DQB1; approximately 500 for DQA1; around 610 for DPA1; approximately 470 for DPB1. Roughly 5 DR-DQ haplotypes were handled as single units for association and clustering, since linkage in the cohort was strong. Among some 410 genotyped donors of the cohort, an average of around 240,000 unique TCR beta nucleotide sequences was sequenced per donor, of which 15% to 20% were non-productive. What the study reported, not specific to this receptor: Because some donors lacked HLA typing at each locus, the association tests relied only on the typed subset. In a later genetic analysis, a missense DCLRE1C variant was associated with V-gene and J-gene trimming of TCR beta chains, and the association was replicated in an independent cohort. The only immune exposure information available for the cohort was CMV serostatus. The classifier was reported to diagnose cytomegalovirus status with high specificity and sensitivity in both the original and validation cohorts. A later analysis found that most CMV-associated TCR beta chains appeared HLA-restricted, with HLA associations seemingly driven largely by CMV exposure. A few of the identified cytomegalovirus-associated TCR beta chains were confirmed in vitro to be specific for cytomegalovirus antigens. In an earlier analysis of over 550 of the donors, most TCR beta V segments were observed in productive rearrangements about 90% or about 30% of the time, broadly matching IMGT annotations. Most TCR sequences were observed very rarely across donors, whereas some public TCRs were present in many individuals. The sequencing pipeline was judged likely to have produced a cluster of highly shared sequence variants as a technical artifact. A later analysis associated 15,000 to 20,000 TCR beta sequences with specific HLA alleles at a false discovery rate of 0.05. Only TCR beta chains were sequenced in this cohort, and the absence of alpha or paired-chain data limited detectable features. Several of the top co-occurrence clusters appeared to be linked to parvovirus B19, influenza, CMV and Epstein-Barr virus, according to a later analysis. Strong co-occurrence of HLA alleles, especially DR and DQ, made assigning TCR associations to individual alleles difficult. A further reported finding was that TCR beta sequences accurately predicted the HLA-A and HLA-B alleles for most subjects in the first cohort. Linkage disequilibrium might explain the correlated functional status among segregating V segments, but an unknown experimental factor could not be ruled out. Some IMGT-functional V segments, including TRBV6-2 and TRBV6-3, could not be distinguished by the 87-base-pair reads and were therefore excluded. Because counts were too low, 15 to 20 rarely observed V segments, including chromosome 9 orphons, were left out of the earlier analysis of about 500 of the donors. The presence/absence analyses assumed that sequencing depth was roughly uniform across donors, and that assumption may not be true. In a later analysis, TCR association rates were found to vary across HLA loci, with the most associated TCRs seen for DRB1 alleles and the fewest for HLA-C alleles. A later genetic analysis reported fewer N-insertions in productive TCRs among donors in an Asian-associated ancestry cluster than the approximately 700-donor mean. The study gave a list of around 170 TCR beta chains associated with cytomegalovirus. A later analysis found that HLA-associated TCR beta chains were more clonally expanded and had lower generation probabilities than equally common non-associated chains. The authors suggested that the approach could potentially be generalized to other disease states and immunological phenotypes.

Sequences MNHEY (CDR1) and SVGAGI (CDR2) are obtained from the germline V gene. V loses 5 bases at its end and J loses 5 bases; junction bases beyond the gene matches: 10. Measured from the cysteine to the phenylalanine, the CDR3 is 15 residues long. Here the CDR3 DNA is all that survives: 45 bases in frame from base 1. The cohort was made up of roughly 670 healthy bone marrow donors. All cohort members were sampled while nominally healthy, although unrecorded immune exposures were likely present. The donor tested CMV seronegative, placing the donor among the 352 seronegative members of the cohort. Every donor gave a peripheral blood sample, and the peripheral blood mononuclear cells from that sample were used for TCR beta sequencing. The Qiagen DNeasy Blood Extraction Kit was used to extract genomic DNA from the blood cell samples. On this clone itself: The antigen this receptor binds is unknown. Qualities for individual bases were not recorded, and no much larger clone is one base off.

The method behind the library was the immunoSEQ multiplex PCR assay. For the multiplex PCR, a mixture combining 60 forward primers for TCR Vbeta segments and 13 reverse primers for TCR Jbeta segments was used. A multiplex PCR assay on genomic DNA amplified the CDR3 region of rearranged TCR beta genes. Amplified TCR beta libraries were sequenced as 87-base-pair reads on the Illumina HiSeq System. The paper's processing steps were these. A later analysis counted about 80 million unique TCR beta chains across the 600 to 850 repertoires, and about 10 million of these chains were shared by at least two donors. Raw reads were error-corrected and collapsed into unique sequences by a nearest-neighbor algorithm in which closely related sequences were merged to remove PCR and sequencing errors. CDR3 sequences were aligned to IMGT reference sequences to assign V, D and J gene segments. Each retained sequence needed at least a six-nucleotide match to both a V gene segment and a J gene segment. Rearrangements were called productive when the CDR3 lacked stop codons and stayed in frame with V and J; all others were non-productive. Following IMGT convention, CDR3 was defined as the stretch from the second conserved V-encoded cysteine up to the conserved J-encoded phenylalanine. Sequences without an unambiguous match to a single V gene segment were excluded from the earlier analysis of several hundred of the donors. An earlier analysis of 587 of the donors classified V segments as functional when productive rearrangements were above 56.7% and as segregating when the standard deviation between donors was above 5%. A statistical classification framework was built for diagnosing cytomegalovirus status from the catalog of TCR beta chain sequences. A later analysis assigned V and J genes by comparing TCR nucleotide sequences with IMGT/GENE-DB human TR gene sequences. The TCRdist pipeline was used in a later analysis to assign CDR3 sequences and most-parsimonious VDJ recombination scenarios. In a later analysis, each TCR beta chain was defined by its CDR3 amino acid sequence together with its V-gene family, and reads lacking a unique V-gene family were excluded. As a way to deal with suspected cross-contamination and a sequencing artifact, a later analysis dropped 450 to 600 nucleotide sequences that were highly shared and had low generation probability. In a later analysis, a clonal expansion index for each public chain was calculated from normalized within-repertoire ranks of inferred template counts. In a later analysis, generation probabilities were computed using a VDJ recombination model fitted to out-of-frame rearrangements, and the results were checked against IGoR. In a later analysis, hypergeometric tests were used to score TCR-TCR, TCR-HLA and TCR-CMV co-occurrence, with a repertoire-size bias correction applied to TCR pairs. In a later analysis, false discovery rates were estimated by permuting HLA or CMV assignments 20 times. A later analysis grouped co-occurring TCRs with DBSCAN, adding TCRdist sequence similarity when clustering within HLA-allele-positive subsets. Repertoires with fewer than 30,000 or more than 120,000 public chains, plus five repertoires with anomalous nucleotide sharing, were excluded from co-occurrence clustering. Not all clones reach the TCRdb copy of this immuneACCESS table, which keeps in-frame sequences only. Checked studies attribute under half of the gap to unresolved V genes and leave the rest unexplained. The DNA was the basis for D and trimming; V, J and clone size are from that table. Present in this sample are 200,000 to 250,000 clones, 82% of which were seen just once. Approximately 2.5% of the sample is held by the ten biggest clonotypes.

The V and J segments used are TRBV6-5 and TRBJ1-2; TRBD1 fits 8 bases in the junction. Specimen: PBMCs. The origin of this receptor is a woman in her forties in good health and CMV-seronegative. The DNA sequence reads TGTGCCAGCAGTAAGGGGGACAGGAATATATATGGCTACACCTTC. Its protein reads: CASSKGDRNIYGYTF.